These 2 T cell receptor beta chains came from one sample sequenced in a study of radiotherapy plus CTLA-4 blockade in lung cancer. Method: immunoSEQ multiplex PCR; TCRdb's copy keeps in-frame clones and lacks some. The data show approximately 72,000 clones, with approximately 80% seen just once and around 7.1% held by the top ten. The sequencing used peripheral blood, collected from a patient treated with radiotherapy plus ipilimumab. These receptors all come from a human donor with non-small cell lung cancer who had a complete response to radiotherapy plus ipilimumab.

This CDR3 is CASSSVQGAPAYGYTF. The CDR3 DNA sequence: TGTGCCAGTAGTAGCGTACAGGGAGCCCCGGCCTATGGCTACACCTTC. The chain uses TRBV19 and TRBJ1-2; a possible D gene is TRBD1 (6 bases). Per the germline V gene, CDR1 is LNHDA and CDR2 is SQIVND (reference sequence). V was clipped by 4 bases and J by 4 bases, with 19 bases between them. CDR3 size: 16 residues.

The J gene is TRBJ2-5, the V gene TRBV30; the D is unclear. The CDR3 spans 14 residues. The germline CDR1 and CDR2 sequences are GTSNPN and SVGIG (reference sequence). V lost 0 bases and J 1 base, leaving 9 bases between the germline ends. This CDR3 is CAWSVSPLQETQYF. In nucleotides, the CDR3 is TGTGCCTGGAGTGTCTCCCCCCTCCAAGAGACCCAGTACTTC.